The TCR beta chain described here comes from a study of shared clonotypes between healthy human individuals. Overall study results and limits: Estimated richness values were generally larger in naive subsets than in memory subsets.

The CDR3 is made up of 17 amino acids. Looked up from germline, CDR1 is LGHNA and CDR2 is YSLEER. Between the trimmed V and J ends, which lost 0 bases and 0 bases, there was a span of 11 bases. TCRdb's copy holds only in-frame clones and misses some; the assay was immunoSEQ multiplex PCR. The sample gives roughly 1.5 million clones, nearly 99% of which show up once; 0.4% to 0.55% is in the top ten. A remark on this clone: Its antigen is undetermined.

Naive CD45RA+ and memory CD45RA-negative subsets were split from CD4+ cells. The sequenced material came from naive CD4+ T cells sorted from blood. Noted subset: CD45RA+ positively selected. This chain links TRBV4-3 with TRBJ2-2; the D gene is possibly TRBD2 (5 bases). This TCR was sampled from a man younger than 40 in good health. CDR3 loop: CASSQEPPGTNTGELFF. DNA of the CDR3: TGCGCCAGCAGCCAAGAACCGCCCGGGACGAACACCGGGGAGCTGTTTTTT.